This T cell receptor beta chain was identified in a study of T cells after yellow fever vaccination. Whole-study results and caveats: Abundant clonotypes from the bulk population could contaminate FACS-sorted repertoires.

This clonotype was detected only a few times. Its antigen is not known. One entry per CDR3 protein, called by TCRdb with MiXCR from the 5' RACE reads. This repertoire shows about 230,000 distinct CDR3 sequences, 6.7% found once; its top ten account for around 1.1%. This TCR was recovered from a man aged 25 to 40 who received the YFV17D yellow fever vaccine. Sequenced material: CD4+ T cells sorted from PBMCs, taken on the day of the yellow fever booster vaccination.

CDR3 region: CASSQDMMQSGGYTF. CDR3 DNA sequence: TGCGCCAGCAGCCAAGATATGATGCAGAGCGGTGGCTACACCTTC. The rearrangement links TRBV4-3 to TRBJ1-2, with D unclear. CDR1 and CDR2 from the germline V gene are LGHNA and YSLEER. The CDR3 loop spans 15 amino acids. V was trimmed by 0 bases and J by 7 bases, leaving 15 bases between them.